The clone carrying this T cell receptor beta chain was picked up one time. The germline gives CDR1 SGHAT, CDR2 FQNNGV. V was clipped by 1 base and J by 7 bases, with 11 bases between them. CDR3 size: 13 residues. The sample comes from a study of blood T cell repertoires in COVID-19. Overall study: Collection of acute and convalescent COVID-19 samples took place in the United States, Italy and Spain. Sample material is recorded as cDNA or gDNA derived from T cells, B-cell-depleted T cells, or PBMCs.

Per the original methods: Amplification with reference gene primers provided the estimates of nucleated cell counts. Using immunoSEQ multiplex PCR, the repertoire was profiled, and TCRdb retains in-frame clones only, with some absent. V and J calls and clone size are those listed in that table; D and trimming were worked out from the DNA. The sample has 250,000 to 300,000 clones, roughly 85% seen once; the top ten hold roughly 5%. Sequencing input: peripheral blood. The TCR comes from a man between 45 and 60 years old with active or convalescent COVID-19. The rearrangement links TRBV11-2 to TRBJ2-7; possible D gene TRBD2, 6 bases. CDR3 sequence reads: CASSLGPRGEQYF. For the CDR3, the DNA is TGTGCCAGCAGCTTAGGCCCTCGGGGGGAGCAGTACTTC. Supplemented by reference TRBV11-2 and TRBJ2-7, the full variable domain reads EAGVAQSPRYKIIEKRQSVAFWCNPISGHATLYWYQQILGQGPKLLIQFQNNGVVDDSQLPKDRFSAERLKGVDSTLKIQPAKLEDSAVYLCASSLGPRGEQYFGPGTRLTVT.